This T cell receptor beta chain was captured by sequencing in a study of T cell responses to AZD1222 COVID-19 vaccine. Across the whole study: Second-dose groups at about 4 or about 12 weeks were pooled. General observations from the study: Two doses of AZD1222 preceded a rise in Spike-specific TCR breadth and depth. In a largely white British group with more females than males, clonal diversity was possibly underestimated.

Data came from immunoSEQ multiplex PCR; TCRdb stores just in-frame clones and leaves some out. The table has about 130,000 clones, about 93% seen once. Concerning this clone: Its antigen is undetermined.

The clonotype originates from an adult in good health. The specimen comprised peripheral blood, sampled on day 0 of AZD1222 vaccination.

The CDR3 loop reads CASSPYFRAEQYF. The CDR3 DNA follows: TGTGCCAGCAGTCCCTACTTTAGGGCCGAGCAGTACTTC. The chain recombines TRBV2 with TRBJ2-7, with D uncertain. Germline assignment: CDR1 SNHLY and CDR2 FYNNEI. V lost 5 bases to trimming and J lost 6 bases, with 14 bases between them. The CDR3 has 13 amino acids. The full variable domain, completed using reference TRBV2 and TRBJ2-7, is EPEVTQTPSHQVTQMGQEVILRCVPISNHLYFYWYRQILGQKVEFLVSFYNNEISEKSEIFDDQFSVERPDGSNFTLKIRSTKLEDSAMYFCASSPYFRAEQYFGPGTRLTVT.